What follows is one TCR beta chain and its context. The target antigen is unknown. The junction had 8 bases not matched to a gene; V was cut back by 1 base and J by 2 bases. Germline assignment: CDR1 SGHVS and CDR2 FNYEAQ. The CDR3 has 17 amino acids. The roughly 120-subject validation cohort, separate from the 666-subject first cohort, included the donors. The record originates from a study of cytomegalovirus exposure and HLA in healthy donors. Study-wide points: Investigators reported 164 TCR beta chains as tied to cytomegalovirus. Three CMV-associated chains proved CMV antigen-specific in vitro.

Assay: immunoSEQ multiplex PCR; the TCRdb copy retains only in-frame clones and omits some. The repertoire holds roughly 95,000 clones, with approximately 81% as singletons. The chain recombines TRBV7-6 with TRBJ1-5; TRBD1 agrees at 7 bases. The TCR was taken from a man aged 18-30 years in good health and CMV-seropositive. Sequencing input: PBMCs. CDR3 DNA sequence: TGTGCCAGCAGCTTAGAGGCTTACAGGGGAGGCAATCAGCCCCAGCATTTT. Translation gives CASSLEAYRGGNQPQHF.